Sequencing of this TCR beta chain was carried out in a study of blood T cell repertoires in COVID-19 (dated by TCRdb to about 2020). In the study overall: Samples from collaborators originated in the United States, Italy and Spain and spanned both the acute and convalescent phases of COVID-19. The material from the prospective study consisted of cDNA or gDNA derived from T cells, B-cell-depleted T cells, or PBMCs. The dataset comprised deeply sampled blood TCRbeta repertoires from subjects exposed to, actively infected with, or recovered from COVID-19. The repertoires were released in a freely available public database meant as a resource for research on the immune response to SARS-CoV-2. The samples were drawn from the first 160 participants of the ongoing ImmuneRACE study and from 1,200 or so subjects provided by 6 global collaborators. A de-identified subject ID, COVID-19 status, age in years and sex were almost always included in the sample metadata. Where available, HLA class I and class II types were obtained from metadata supplied by the sample provider rather than from assay-based typing.

Participants in the prospective study were enrolled through a virtual design, were aged about 18 to 90 years, and lived in about two dozen United States geographic areas. Cohort assignment in the prospective study relied on participant-reported clinical history from a screening survey and a study questionnaire. Mobile phlebotomists in the prospective study collected whole blood, serum and a nasopharyngeal or oropharyngeal swab from every participant. Over a roughly 2-month period, participants in the prospective study had the option of providing additional blood draws and questionnaires. Prospective study blood samples were shipped either frozen or at room temperature before DNA extraction. TCRbeta CDR3 regions were amplified from genomic DNA using the immunoSEQ Assay, a bias-controlled multiplex PCR. The original methods were these. Within the assay, amplification of reference gene primers was used to estimate how many nucleated cells each sample contained. To quantify the absolute abundance of each unique TCRbeta CDR3 rearrangement, sequence reads were collapsed and filtered. For each sample, productive Simpson clonality was calculated by taking the square root of Simpson's diversity index across productive rearrangements. TCRdb obtained this table from immuneACCESS and retained in-frame rearrangements with V and J assigned. These tables miss some clones; where compared with another copy, unresolved V genes account for less than half of the shortfall, and the remainder is unexplained. V and J calls plus clone size are reproduced from that table; the DNA served to infer D and trimming. The sample includes some 170,000 clones, with less than 90% observed a single time. Together, the top ten hold 1% to 1.5% of the sample.

On the study overall, not on this receptor specifically: Clinical and demographic metadata were provided uncurated, with the amount varying by source and participant.

From a lookup of the germline V gene (reference sequence), CDR1 and CDR2 are MNHEY and SMNVEV. The germline V end is reduced by 6 bases and the J end by 4 bases; junction bases left unmatched: 26. Measured from the cysteine to the phenylalanine, the CDR3 is 20 residues long. Left in the record is the CDR3 DNA by itself, 60 bases read in frame from the first base. As concerns this clone: Its antigen remains undetermined. There are no base qualities to consult, and no much larger clone falls within one base.

This receptor chain uses TRBV27 and TRBJ1-1; 7 bases in between match TRBD1. This receptor was obtained from a human donor with acute COVID-19. The donor label of this sample is uncertain. The specimen was PBMCs or T cells enriched from blood (not recorded which). CDR3 sequence: CASSPFGTATWTRSITEAFF. The DNA sequence is given as TGTGCCAGCAGCCCATTTGGGACAGCCACTTGGACTCGGAGTATCACTGAAGCTTTCTTT.